This T cell receptor beta chain was obtained from a study of shared clonotypes between healthy human individuals (dated by TCRdb to about 2020). Some background on the complete study: A couple of women and three men aged 18 to 49 years were included in the cohort. For each donor, CD4 naive and CD4 memory were each run on three plates, CD8 naive on two plates, and CD8 memory on one plate. To increase sequencing depth and limit assay-specific biases, different laboratories used diverse techniques to prepare libraries and sequence TCR repertoires. Blood TCR repertoires of roughly five healthy adults were deeply sequenced to estimate repertoire size and the extent of clonotype sharing between individuals. Leukapheresis yielded between about 0.94 and 9.5 billion PBMCs per donor. General study outcomes and caveats: Because the study included a small number of donors, the genetic and exposure-history diversity represented was limited. Incomplete sequencing was indicated by rarefaction of sorted-subset datasets, despite the large sequencing depth. Pairwise subsampling indicated that sequencing depth was expected to affect the degree of clonotype sharing among donors. Sampling was limited to blood, and TCR repertoires in tissue likely differ from TCR repertoires in blood. Naive subsets generally had larger estimated clonotype richness than memory subsets. Clonotypes shared by all four sorted-subset donors showed higher generation probabilities than non-shared clonotypes. When a handful of donors were compared, the shared fraction of clonotypes was around 5% for naive CD4, approximately 3.3% for naive CD8, about 2.4% for memory CD4, and under 0.5% for memory CD8.

Only one count was recorded for this clone. Its recognized antigen is unknown. No much larger clone is present one base from it, and per-base qualities are unavailable. CDR1 and CDR2 are drawn from the germline V gene: SGHRS, YFSETQ. The CDR3 goes from the cysteine to the phenylalanine over 13 residues. Of the read, only the CDR3 DNA is kept; its 39 bases are in frame from base 1. V loses 4 bases of germline sequence and J loses 6 bases, and the interval between the two ends is 13 bases. CD8 naive samples were obtained by positive selection for CCR7 among CD45RO-negative cells, yielding a CD45RA+CCR7+ population from which TemRA cells were excluded. The donors were healthy, HIV-negative adults with no recently reported acute infections or vaccinations. Only Caucasian adults living in Nashville, Tennessee, USA were represented among the donors. Blood was collected by leukapheresis, and PBMCs were isolated by Ficoll-Histopaque density gradient centrifugation and then cryopreserved in liquid nitrogen vapor phase. Analytical flow cytometry was used to check the purity and quantity of each magnetically sorted T cell population. Genomic DNA was isolated from each sorted fraction and quantified by UV absorbance on a Nanodrop 2000c.

Using the deep immunoSEQ assay, multiplex PCR amplified TCR CDR3 regions from genomic DNA. Extracted genomic DNA from each cell subset was distributed evenly across all wells of several immunoSEQ 96-well plates, and each plate was treated as a replicate. For sorted subsets, about 0.2 ug genomic DNA, equal to 30,000 to 35,000 T cell genomes, was loaded into each replicate PCR. Purified libraries were measured with a Qubit 3.0 fluorometer, size-checked on a Bioanalyzer 2100, and measured again with the KAPA Library Quantification kit. Every immunoSEQ 96-well plate was sequenced on a dedicated single-read 150-cycle Illumina NextSeq 550 flow cell. On the study's bioinformatics: Because only junctional sequences without quality scores were contained in the immunoSEQ output, filtering matching that applied to full-length reads could not be performed. Sequences were annotated with PyIR, a Python wrapper for IgBLAST v1.9, using IMGT germline references to assign V/J genes and CDR3. Reads with weak V/J assignments (E-value above 1e-6), missing CDR3, stop codons, out-of-frame junctions, or ambiguous translated residues were removed. V3J clonotypes were defined as sequences sharing an identical inferred V gene, J gene, and CDR3 amino acid sequence. The percentage overlap between two repertoires was calculated by dividing the number of shared unique clonotypes by the size of the smaller repertoire. Richness of each repertoire was evaluated using RTK rarefaction, the Chao1 estimator, and Recon v2.1 estimates of unobserved clonotypes. Generation probabilities for all TCRbeta clonotypes obtained by the gDNA method from a handful of donors were computed using OLGA. The table was pulled from immuneACCESS by TCRdb, which kept in-frame rearrangements only. Such tables lose some clones; where checked, under half of the loss comes from unresolved V genes, and the rest has no known cause. V, J and clone size reflect that table, while D and trimming were determined from the DNA. The sample table lists about 2.1 million clones, about 92% of them with a count of one. The ten biggest clones cover roughly 1.8% of the sample.

This sequence uses TRBV5-1 and TRBJ1-2; the D gene assignment is ambiguous. Sequencing used naive CD8+ T cells from PBMCs. What the cell subset or site label conveys for this sample: CD45RA+CCR7+. The receptor's source is a man aged 18-30 years in good health. Some clones in this sample may be carry-over from other donors' samples. The CDR3 region: CASSPSWVDGYTF. The nucleotides are TGCGCCAGCAGCCCTTCTTGGGTGGATGGCTACACCTTC.